These T cell receptor beta chains were read from a single sample in a study of cytomegalovirus exposure and HLA in healthy donors. Repertoires were generated with immunoSEQ multiplex PCR, while TCRdb's copy carries only in-frame clones and drops some. The sample holds roughly 130,000 clones; 80% to 90% are singletons and the top ten take roughly 3%. Sequenced input: PBMCs. These receptors all come from a woman aged 18-29 years in good health and CMV-seropositive. CDR3s include the opening cysteine and the closing phenylalanine or tryptophan. The D gene is left open where the match is weak. Size is stated for part of the rows, as once, few or many counts, or as a class when the clone is expanded.

v_gene: TRBV4-2; d_gene: TRBD1; abundance: -; j_gene: TRBJ1-2; CDR3aa: CASSQDRGHGYTF; CDR3nt: TGTGCCAGCAGCCAGGACAGGGGACATGGCTACACCTTC
v_gene: TRBV13; d_gene: TRBD1; abundance: once; j_gene: TRBJ2-7; CDR3aa: CASSPWDSDSYEQYF; CDR3nt: TGTGCCAGCAGCCCCTGGGACAGTGACTCCTACGAGCAGTACTTC
v_gene: TRBV10-1; d_gene: -; abundance: -; j_gene: TRBJ2-3; CDR3aa: CASSEGQSPDTQYF; CDR3nt: TGCGCCAGCAGTGAGGGGCAATCGCCAGATACGCAGTATTTT
v_gene: TRBV4-2; d_gene: TRBD2; abundance: few; j_gene: TRBJ2-1; CDR3aa: CASSQETSGSYNEQFF; CDR3nt: TGTGCCAGCAGCCAGGAGACTAGCGGTTCCTACAATGAGCAGTTCTTC
v_gene: TRBV11-2; d_gene: -; abundance: -; j_gene: TRBJ2-4; CDR3aa: CASRGIRLEDYDRKNIQYF; CDR3nt: TGTGCCAGCAGGGGGATACGACTAGAGGATTACGATCGCAAGAACATTCAGTACTTC
v_gene: TRBV5-4; d_gene: TRBD1; abundance: -; j_gene: TRBJ1-2; CDR3aa: CASSSNDRDYGYTF; CDR3nt: TGTGCCAGCAGCTCTAACGACAGGGACTATGGCTACACCTTC
v_gene: TRBV10-3; d_gene: -; abundance: -; j_gene: TRBJ1-1; CDR3aa: CAISETTEAFF; CDR3nt: TGTGCCATCAGTGAGACAACTGAAGCTTTCTTT
v_gene: TRBV27; d_gene: TRBD2; abundance: -; j_gene: TRBJ2-3; CDR3aa: CASSSLTSGGTDTQYF; CDR3nt: TGTGCCAGCAGTTCCCTGACTAGCGGGGGTACAGATACGCAGTATTTT
v_gene: TRBV11-2; d_gene: TRBD1; abundance: few; j_gene: TRBJ2-7; CDR3aa: CASSWDRGSYEQYF; CDR3nt: TGTGCCAGCAGCTGGGACAGGGGGTCCTACGAGCAGTACTTC
v_gene: TRBV27; d_gene: TRBD2; abundance: -; j_gene: TRBJ2-1; CDR3aa: CASSLAGGRYEQFF; CDR3nt: TGTGCCAGCAGTTTGGCGGGGGGGCGGTATGAGCAGTTCTTC
v_gene: TRBV6-6; d_gene: -; abundance: -; j_gene: TRBJ1-5; CDR3aa: CASTDGGNQPQHF; CDR3nt: TGTGCCAGCACGGACGGGGGCAATCAGCCCCAGCATTTT
v_gene: TRBV7-9; d_gene: -; abundance: few; j_gene: TRBJ1-1; CDR3aa: CASSFYLEKAFF; CDR3nt: TGTGCCAGCAGCTTTTATTTAGAAAAAGCTTTCTTT
v_gene: TRBV18; d_gene: TRBD1; abundance: -; j_gene: TRBJ2-5; CDR3aa: CASSQGQAETQYF; CDR3nt: TGTGCCAGCTCACAGGGACAGGCGGAGACCCAGTACTTC
v_gene: TRBV19; d_gene: TRBD1; abundance: -; j_gene: TRBJ1-6; CDR3aa: CASTGTGSSPLHF; CDR3nt: TGTGCCAGTACGGGGACAGGGTCGTCACCCCTCCACTTT
v_gene: TRBV7-9; d_gene: TRBD1; abundance: -; j_gene: TRBJ1-2; CDR3aa: CASHPGTVYGYTF; CDR3nt: TGTGCCAGCCATCCCGGGACAGTCTATGGCTACACCTTC
v_gene: TRBV6-1; d_gene: -; abundance: -; j_gene: TRBJ2-7; CDR3aa: CASSEWGTYEQYF; CDR3nt: TGTGCCAGCAGTGAATGGGGCACCTACGAGCAGTACTTC
v_gene: TRBV10-1; d_gene: -; abundance: -; j_gene: TRBJ2-3; CDR3aa: CASSDGQGGNADTQYF; CDR3nt: TGCGCCAGCAGTGACGGCCAGGGCGGTAACGCAGATACGCAGTATTTT
v_gene: TRBV5-1; d_gene: -; abundance: -; j_gene: TRBJ1-1; CDR3aa: CASSGGGLAVEVSEAFF; CDR3nt: TGCGCCAGCAGCGGCGGCGGCCTGGCTGTAGAGGTCTCTGAAGCTTTCTTT
v_gene: TRBV5-1; d_gene: TRBD2; abundance: -; j_gene: TRBJ2-2; CDR3aa: CASSLSGMNTGELFF; CDR3nt: TGCGCCAGCAGCTTAAGCGGGATGAACACCGGGGAGCTGTTTTTT
v_gene: TRBV12-5; d_gene: -; abundance: few; j_gene: TRBJ1-6; CDR3aa: CASGEQNSPLHF; CDR3nt: TGTGCTAGTGGCGAACAGAATTCACCCCTCCACTTT
v_gene: TRBV27; d_gene: -; abundance: -; j_gene: TRBJ2-2; CDR3aa: CASSSDWGPGELFF; CDR3nt: TGTGCCAGCAGTTCCGACTGGGGCCCCGGGGAGCTGTTTTTT
v_gene: TRBV9; d_gene: TRBD1; abundance: -; j_gene: TRBJ2-3; CDR3aa: CASSPQGGTDTQYF; CDR3nt: TGTGCCAGCAGCCCCCAGGGGGGCACAGATACGCAGTATTTT
v_gene: TRBV13; d_gene: TRBD2; abundance: -; j_gene: TRBJ2-1; CDR3aa: CASSPRRGGSINEQFF; CDR3nt: TGTGCCAGCAGCCCGCGGCGGGGGGGCTCAATTAATGAGCAGTTCTTC
v_gene: TRBV6-1; d_gene: TRBD2; abundance: -; j_gene: TRBJ2-7; CDR3aa: CASSESSGEACEQYF; CDR3nt: TGTGCCAGCAGTGAAAGCAGCGGGGAGGCATGCGAGCAGTACTTC
v_gene: TRBV4-1; d_gene: -; abundance: -; j_gene: TRBJ1-4; CDR3aa: CASSLSRGEKLFF; CDR3nt: TGCGCCAGCAGCCTTTCGAGGGGGGAAAAACTGTTTTTT
v_gene: TRBV5-4; d_gene: -; abundance: -; j_gene: TRBJ2-7; CDR3aa: CASSLSTGNYEQYF; CDR3nt: TGTGCCAGCAGCTTGTCGACAGGAAACTACGAGCAGTACTTC